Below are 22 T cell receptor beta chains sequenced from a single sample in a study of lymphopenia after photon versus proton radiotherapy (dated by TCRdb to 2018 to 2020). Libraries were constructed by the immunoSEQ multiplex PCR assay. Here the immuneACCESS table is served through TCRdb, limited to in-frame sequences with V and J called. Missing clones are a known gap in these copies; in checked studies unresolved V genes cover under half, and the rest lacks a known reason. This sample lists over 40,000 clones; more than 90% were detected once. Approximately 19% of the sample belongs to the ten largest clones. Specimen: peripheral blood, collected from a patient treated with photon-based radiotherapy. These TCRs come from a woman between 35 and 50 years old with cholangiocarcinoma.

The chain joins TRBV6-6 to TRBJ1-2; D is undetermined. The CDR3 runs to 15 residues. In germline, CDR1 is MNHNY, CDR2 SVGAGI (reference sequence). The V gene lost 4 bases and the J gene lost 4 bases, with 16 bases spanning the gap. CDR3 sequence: CASSFPDVEPYGYTF. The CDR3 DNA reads TGTGCCAGCAGTTTCCCCGATGTCGAACCCTATGGCTACACCTTC.

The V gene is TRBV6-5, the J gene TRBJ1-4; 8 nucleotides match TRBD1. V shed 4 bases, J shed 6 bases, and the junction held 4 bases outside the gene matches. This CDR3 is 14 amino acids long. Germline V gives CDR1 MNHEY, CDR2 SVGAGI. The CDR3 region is CASSLVQGDEKLFF. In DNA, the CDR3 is TGTGCCAGCAGTTTGGTACAGGGGGATGAAAAACTGTTTTTT.

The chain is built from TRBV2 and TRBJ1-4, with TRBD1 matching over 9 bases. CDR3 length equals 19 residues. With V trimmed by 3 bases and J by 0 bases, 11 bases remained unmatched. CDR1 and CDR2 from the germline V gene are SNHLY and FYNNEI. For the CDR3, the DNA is TGTGCCAGCAGTGATCAGGGGACAGGGTCCCCAACAACTAATGAAAAACTGTTTTTT. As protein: CASSDQGTGSPTTNEKLFF.

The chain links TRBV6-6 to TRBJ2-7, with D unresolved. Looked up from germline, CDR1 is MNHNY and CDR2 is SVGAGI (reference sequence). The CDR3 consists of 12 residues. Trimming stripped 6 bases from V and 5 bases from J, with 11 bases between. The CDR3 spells CASRSSVDEQYF. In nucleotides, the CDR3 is TGTGCCAGCAGGTCCAGCGTGGACGAGCAGTACTTC.

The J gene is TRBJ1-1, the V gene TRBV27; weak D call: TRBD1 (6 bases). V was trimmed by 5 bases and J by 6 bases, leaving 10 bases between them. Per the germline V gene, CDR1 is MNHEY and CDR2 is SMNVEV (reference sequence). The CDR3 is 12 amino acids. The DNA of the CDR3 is TGTGCCAGCAGTAGTACAGGGTCTGAAGCTTTCTTT. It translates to CASSSTGSEAFF.

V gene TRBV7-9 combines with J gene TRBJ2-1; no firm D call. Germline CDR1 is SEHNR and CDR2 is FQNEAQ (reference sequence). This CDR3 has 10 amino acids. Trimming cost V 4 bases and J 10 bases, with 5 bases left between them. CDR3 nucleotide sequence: TGTGCCAGCAGCTCCCTGGAGCAGTTCTTC. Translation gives CASSSLEQFF.

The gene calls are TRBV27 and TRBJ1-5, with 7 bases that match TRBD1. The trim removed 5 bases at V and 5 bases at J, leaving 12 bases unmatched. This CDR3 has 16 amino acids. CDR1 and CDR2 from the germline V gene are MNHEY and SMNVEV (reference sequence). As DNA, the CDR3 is TGTGCCAGCAGTCTCACAGGGGATATGGGTGATCAGCCCCAGCATTTT. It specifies CASSLTGDMGDQPQHF.

DNA of the CDR3: TGCGCCAGCAGACAAGGACGGCAAGCGGCGAACACTGAAGCTTTCTTT. Its translation is CASRQGRQAANTEAFF. The chain has TRBV23-1 and TRBJ1-1; D is uncertain. TRBV23-1 is identified as an open reading frame with a role that is uncertain. The CDR3 loop spans 16 amino acids. The V and J ends lost 6 bases and 1 base respectively, with 18 bases between them.

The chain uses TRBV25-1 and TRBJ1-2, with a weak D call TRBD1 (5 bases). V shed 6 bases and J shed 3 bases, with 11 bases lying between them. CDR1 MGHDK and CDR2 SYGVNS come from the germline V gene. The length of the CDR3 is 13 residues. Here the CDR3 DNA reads TGTGCCAGCAGAAAATCGGGGGACTATGGCTACACCTTC. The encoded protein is CASRKSGDYGYTF.

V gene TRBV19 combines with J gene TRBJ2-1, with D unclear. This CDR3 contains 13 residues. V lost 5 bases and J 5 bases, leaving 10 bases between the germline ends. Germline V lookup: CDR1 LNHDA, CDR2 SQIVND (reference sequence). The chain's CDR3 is CASSPPENNEQFF. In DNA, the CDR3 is TGTGCCAGTAGTCCTCCCGAGAACAATGAGCAGTTCTTC.

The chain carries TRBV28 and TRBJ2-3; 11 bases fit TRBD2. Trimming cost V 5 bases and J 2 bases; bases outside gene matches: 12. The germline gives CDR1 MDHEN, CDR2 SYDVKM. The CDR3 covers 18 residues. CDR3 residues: CASSPTAEGLAATDTQYF. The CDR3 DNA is TGTGCCAGCAGTCCCACCGCGGAGGGACTAGCGGCCACAGATACGCAGTATTTT.

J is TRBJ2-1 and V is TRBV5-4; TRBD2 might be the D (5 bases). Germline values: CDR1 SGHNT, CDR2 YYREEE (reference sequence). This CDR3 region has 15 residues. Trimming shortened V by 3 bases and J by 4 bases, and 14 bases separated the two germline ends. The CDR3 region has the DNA TGTGCCAGCAGCTCCCAGGCGTGGGAGTACAATGAGCAGTTCTTC. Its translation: CASSSQAWEYNEQFF.

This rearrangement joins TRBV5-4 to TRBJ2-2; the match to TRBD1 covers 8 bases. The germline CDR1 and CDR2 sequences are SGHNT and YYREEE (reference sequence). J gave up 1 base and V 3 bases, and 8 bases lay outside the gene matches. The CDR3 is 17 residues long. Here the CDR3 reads CASSSFSGTGNTGELFF. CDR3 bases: TGTGCCAGCAGCTCTTTTTCCGGGACAGGGAACACCGGGGAGCTGTTTTTT.

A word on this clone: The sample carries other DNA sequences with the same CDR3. Here the CDR3 reads CAWSVGTEAFF. The CDR3 bases are TGTGCCTGGAGTGTAGGCACTGAAGCTTTCTTT. V usage is TRBV30 and J usage is TRBJ1-1; D is undetermined. Germline lookup yields CDR1 GTSNPN and CDR2 SVGIG (reference sequence). Trimming left V 0 bases short and J 4 bases short, with 3 bases between. The CDR3 runs to 11 residues. Looking up the rest from reference TRBV30 and TRBJ1-1 gives the full variable domain: SQTIHQWPATLVQPVGSPLSLECTVEGTSNPNLYWYRQAAGRGLQLLFYSVGIGQISSEVPQNLSASRPQDRQFILSSKKLLLSDSGFYLCAWSVGTEAFFGQGTRLTVV.

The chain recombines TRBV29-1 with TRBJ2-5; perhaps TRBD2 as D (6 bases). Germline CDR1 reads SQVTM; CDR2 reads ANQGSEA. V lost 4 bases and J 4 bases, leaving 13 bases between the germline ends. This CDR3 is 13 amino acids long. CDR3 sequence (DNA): TGCAGCGTTGGTGGGGGAGGCGGAGAGACCCAGTACTTC. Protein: CSVGGGGGETQYF.

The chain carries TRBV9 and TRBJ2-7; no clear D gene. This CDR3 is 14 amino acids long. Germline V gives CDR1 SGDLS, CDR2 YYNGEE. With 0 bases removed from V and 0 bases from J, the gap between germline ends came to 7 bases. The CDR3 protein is CASSVGSNSYEQYF. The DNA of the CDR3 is TGTGCCAGCAGCGTAGGCTCTAACTCCTACGAGCAGTACTTC.

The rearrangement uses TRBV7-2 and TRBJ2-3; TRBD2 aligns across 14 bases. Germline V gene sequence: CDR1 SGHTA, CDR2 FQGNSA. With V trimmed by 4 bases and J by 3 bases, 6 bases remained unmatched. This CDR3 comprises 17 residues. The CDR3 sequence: CASSWGLAGAVTDTQYF. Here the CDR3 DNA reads TGTGCCAGCAGCTGGGGACTAGCGGGAGCCGTGACAGATACGCAGTATTTT.

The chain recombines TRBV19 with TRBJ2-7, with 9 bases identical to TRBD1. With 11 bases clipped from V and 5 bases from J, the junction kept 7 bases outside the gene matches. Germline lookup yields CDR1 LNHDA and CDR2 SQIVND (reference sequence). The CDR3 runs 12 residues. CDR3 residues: CAPGTGSHEQYF. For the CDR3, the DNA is TGTGCCCCTGGGACAGGGTCCCACGAGCAGTACTTC. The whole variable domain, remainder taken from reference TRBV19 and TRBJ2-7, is DGGITQSPKYLFRKEGQNVTLSCEQNLNHDAMYWYRQDPGQGLRLIYYSQIVNDFQKGDIAEGYSVSREKKESFPLTVTSAQKNPTAFYLCAPGTGSHEQYFGPGTRLTVT.

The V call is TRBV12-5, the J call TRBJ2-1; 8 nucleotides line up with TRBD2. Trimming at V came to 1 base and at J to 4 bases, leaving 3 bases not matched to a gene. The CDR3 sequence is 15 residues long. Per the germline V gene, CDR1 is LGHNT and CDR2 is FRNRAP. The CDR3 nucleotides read TGTGCTAGTGGTTTGGCGTCTAGCGGGTACAATGAGCAGTTCTTC. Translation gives CASGLASSGYNEQFF.

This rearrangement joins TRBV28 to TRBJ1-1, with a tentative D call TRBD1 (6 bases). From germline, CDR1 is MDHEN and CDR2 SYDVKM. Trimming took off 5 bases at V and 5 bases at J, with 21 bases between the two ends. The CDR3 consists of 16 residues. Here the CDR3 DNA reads TGTGCCAGCAGTCGCTCAGGGGCAGTAAGTAGGACTGAAGCTTTCTTT. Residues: CASSRSGAVSRTEAFF.

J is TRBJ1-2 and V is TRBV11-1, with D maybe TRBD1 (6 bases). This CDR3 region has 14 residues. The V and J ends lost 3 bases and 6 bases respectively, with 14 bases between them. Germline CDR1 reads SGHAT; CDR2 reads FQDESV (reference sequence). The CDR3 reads CASSLEQGLDGYTF. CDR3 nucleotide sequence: TGTGCCAGCAGCTTGGAGCAGGGGCTTGATGGCTACACCTTC.

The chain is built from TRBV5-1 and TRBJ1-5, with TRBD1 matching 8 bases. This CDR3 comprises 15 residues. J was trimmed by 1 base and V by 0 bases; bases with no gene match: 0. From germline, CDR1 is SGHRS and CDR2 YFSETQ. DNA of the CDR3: TGCGCCAGCAGCTTGGACAGGGGGAGCAATCAGCCCCAGCATTTT. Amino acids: CASSLDRGSNQPQHF.